This T cell receptor beta chain was sequenced for a study of cytomegalovirus exposure and HLA in healthy donors. This clone was detected once. Its cognate antigen is unknown. The CDR3 contains 14 residues. Germline V gives CDR1 MNHEY, CDR2 SMNVEV (reference sequence). The ends were cut back, 7 bases at V and 4 bases at J, with 11 bases in the middle. Measured with immunoSEQ multiplex PCR; TCRdb has only the in-frame clones, and not every one. In the table there are roughly 120,000 clones, approximately 94% of which are singletons. The study's findings and limits: While the bulk of TCR sequences proved rare, some public TCRs turned up in many donors. TCR beta chains numbering 150 to 200 were designated cytomegalovirus-associated. Accounts indicate the classifier identified cytomegalovirus status with strong specificity and sensitivity.

Separate from the approximately 700-subject first cohort was the approximately 130-subject validation cohort, to which the donors belonged. The TCR was taken from a woman aged 18-29 years in good health and CMV-seronegative. The chain joins TRBV27 to TRBJ1-6; the D gene is possibly TRBD1 (6 bases). The sequencing sample was made of PBMCs. The CDR3 DNA sequence: TGTGCCAGCACCACGGACAGATATAATTCACCCCTCCACTTT. Encoded protein: CASTTDRYNSPLHF.